This T cell receptor beta chain was sequenced for a study of blood T cell repertoires in COVID-19. Across the whole study: Donors in the United States, Italy and Spain gave samples during acute or convalescent COVID-19. In each case, the material was cDNA or gDNA derived from T cells, B-cell-depleted T cells, or PBMCs.

Trimming took off 1 base at V and 4 bases at J, with 4 bases between the two ends. Germline values: CDR1 LGHNT, CDR2 FRNRAP. This CDR3 contains 12 residues. Original processing methods: Cell counts per sample came from amplifying reference gene primers. Using immunoSEQ multiplex PCR, the repertoire was profiled, and TCRdb retains in-frame clones only, with some absent. V and J calls and clone size are copied from that table; D and trimming were computed from the DNA. This repertoire shows 90,000 to 120,000 clones, around 66% found once; its top ten account for 5% to 6.5%. This clone appeared once. The receptor's source is a man of 80 years or more with acute or convalescent COVID-19. The V gene is TRBV12-5, the J gene TRBJ2-5; D gene unclear. Sequencing input: peripheral blood. CDR3 DNA sequence: TGTGCTAGTGGTTTGGGGAGAGAGACCCAGTACTTC. It codes for CASGLGRETQYF.